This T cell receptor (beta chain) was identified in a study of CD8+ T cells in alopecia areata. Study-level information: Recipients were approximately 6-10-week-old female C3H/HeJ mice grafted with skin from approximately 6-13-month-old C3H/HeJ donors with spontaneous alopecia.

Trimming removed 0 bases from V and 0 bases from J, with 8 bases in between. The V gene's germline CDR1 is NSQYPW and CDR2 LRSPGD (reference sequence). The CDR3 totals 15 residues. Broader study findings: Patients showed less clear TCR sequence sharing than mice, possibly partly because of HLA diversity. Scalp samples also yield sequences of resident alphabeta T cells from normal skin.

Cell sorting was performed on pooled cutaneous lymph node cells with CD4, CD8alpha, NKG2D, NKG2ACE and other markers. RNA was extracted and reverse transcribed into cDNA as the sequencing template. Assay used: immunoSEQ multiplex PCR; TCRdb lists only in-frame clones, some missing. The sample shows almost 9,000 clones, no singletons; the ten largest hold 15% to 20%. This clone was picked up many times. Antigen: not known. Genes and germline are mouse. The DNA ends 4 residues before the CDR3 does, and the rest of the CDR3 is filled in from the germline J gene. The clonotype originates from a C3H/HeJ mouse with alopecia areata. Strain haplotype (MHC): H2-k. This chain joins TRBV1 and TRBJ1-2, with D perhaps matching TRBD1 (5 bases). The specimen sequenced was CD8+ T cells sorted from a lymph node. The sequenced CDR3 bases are TGCACCTGCAGTGCAGAAGCCAGGGCAAACTCC. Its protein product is CTCSAEARANS. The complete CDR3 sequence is CTCSAEARANSDYTF.